This entry lists 24 T cell receptor beta chains sequenced from one sample in a study of T-cell memory formation after mild COVID-19. One entry per CDR3 protein, called by TCRdb with MiXCR from the 5' RACE reads. The repertoire holds 450,000 to 700,000 distinct CDR3 sequences, with 15% to 20% as singletons. The specimen was PBMCs or a T cell subset sorted from them (not recorded which). The receptor set was obtained from an adult woman who had mild COVID-19 (a few samples of this study predate the infection). Cell type and time point are not known.

This clonotype was detected a few times. The V call is TRBV6-1, the J call TRBJ2-5, with a possible D match to TRBD2 (6 bases). The CDR3 runs to 15 residues. Trimming took 7 bases from V and 4 from J, leaving 19 bases between them. Per the germline V gene, CDR1 is MNHNS and CDR2 is SASEGT. CDR3 DNA: TGTGCCAGCACCCCGCGGGATAAGGGATTAGAGACCCAGTACTTC. It codes for CASTPRDKGLETQYF.

The chain has TRBV7-9 and TRBJ2-1; maybe TRBD2 (6 bases). The CDR3 spans 16 residues. Germline lookup yields CDR1 SEHNR and CDR2 FQNEAQ (reference sequence). Between the trimmed V and J ends, which lost 0 bases and 6 bases, there was a span of 15 bases. CDR3 in amino acids: CASSLAQEGFVNEQFF. For the CDR3, the DNA is TGTGCCAGCAGCTTAGCGCAGGAGGGGTTTGTCAATGAGCAGTTCTTC.

The gene calls are TRBV5-1 and TRBJ2-3, with 7 bases matching TRBD1. Trimming cost V 4 bases and J 1 base; bases outside gene matches: 6. This CDR3 is 15 amino acids long. Germline assignment: CDR1 SGHRS and CDR2 YFSETQ. In DNA, the CDR3 is TGCGCCAGCAGCCCCGACAGGGCCGGCACAGATACGCAGTATTTT. This sequence encodes CASSPDRAGTDTQYF.

This chain connects TRBV11-2 to TRBJ1-2, with D maybe TRBD1 (5 bases). This CDR3 comprises 13 residues. Trimming took off 6 bases at V and 5 bases at J, with 13 bases between the two ends. Germline V gene sequence: CDR1 SGHAT, CDR2 FQNNGV. The CDR3 loop is CASRTLGEYGYTF. For the CDR3, the DNA is TGTGCCAGCAGGACTCTGGGGGAGTATGGCTACACCTTC. Using reference TRBV11-2 and TRBJ1-2 for the parts outside the CDR3, the full variable domain is EAGVAQSPRYKIIEKRQSVAFWCNPISGHATLYWYQQILGQGPKLLIQFQNNGVVDDSQLPKDRFSAERLKGVDSTLKIQPAKLEDSAVYLCASRTLGEYGYTFGSGTRLTVV.

This clonotype was observed a few times. The chain joins TRBV18 to TRBJ1-1; TRBD1 aligns across 7 bases. V was pared by 5 bases and J by 4 bases, with 7 bases of the junction left unmatched. The germline V gene encodes CDR1 KGHSH and CDR2 LQKENI. The CDR3 has 14 residues. The CDR3 nucleotides are TGTGCCAGCTCATCCGACAGGGTTATCACTGAAGCTTTCTTT. It translates to CASSSDRVITEAFF.

This clonotype showed up just a few times. The chain is built from TRBV7-9 and TRBJ1-4; possibly TRBD1 for D (6 bases). Between the trimmed V and J ends, which lost 11 bases and 0 bases, there was a span of 16 bases. The germline CDR1 and CDR2 sequences are SEHNR and FQNEAQ (reference sequence). The CDR3 extends over 15 amino acids. CDR3 coding DNA: TGTGCCGTTGAGCGGACAGCTCCAACTAATGAAAAACTGTTTTTT. This sequence encodes CAVERTAPTNEKLFF.

There are a few counts of this clonotype. V usage is TRBV3-1 and J usage is TRBJ2-2; D possibly uses TRBD1 or TRBD2 (5 bases each). Germline V CDR1 and CDR2: LGHDT, YNNKEL (reference sequence). The length of the CDR3 is 14 residues. Trimming shortened V by 4 bases and J by 6 bases, and 12 bases separated the two germline ends. The CDR3 region is CASSLGTRAGELFF. The CDR3 DNA is TGTGCCAGCAGCCTCGGGACCAGGGCCGGGGAGCTGTTTTTT.

This clonotype has only a few counts. This chain joins TRBV27 and TRBJ1-5; 10 bases line up with TRBD1. The CDR3 is made up of 14 amino acids. Per germline, CDR1 MNHEY and CDR2 SMNVEV (reference sequence). V shed 6 bases and J 6 bases; nucleotides not matched to a gene: 5. The CDR3 DNA reads as TGTGCCAGCAGGGGACAGGGGAGTTTTCAGCCCCAGCATTTT. It codes for CASRGQGSFQPQHF.

This clonotype was seen only a few times. The gene calls are TRBV12-3 or TRBV12-4 and TRBJ2-5; 10 nucleotides align to TRBD1. The CDR3 sequence is 18 residues long. The ends lost 1 base at V and 6 bases at J; junction bases unmatched: 14. CDR3 sequence: CASSLGPSRDRGQKTQYF. The DNA for the CDR3 is TGTGCCAGCAGTTTAGGCCCCTCCCGGGACAGGGGTCAGAAGACCCAGTACTTC.

The chain joins TRBV20-1 to TRBJ2-1, with 9 positions matching TRBD2. V was pared by 4 bases and J by 5 bases, with 6 bases of the junction left unmatched. CDR1 is DFQATT and CDR2 is SNEGSKA in the germline V gene (reference sequence). CDR3 length: 14 amino acids. The DNA of the CDR3 is TGCAGTGCTACAGTAGCGGGAGAGAACAATGAGCAGTTCTTC. Its protein is CSATVAGENNEQFF.

The table lists this clonotype with many counts. This rearrangement joins TRBV3-1 to TRBJ1-4; 9 bases map to TRBD1. This CDR3 region has 15 residues. Unmatched junction bases numbered 4, after V lost 3 bases and J lost 5 bases. The V gene's germline CDR1 is LGHDT and CDR2 YNNKEL (reference sequence). The CDR3 here is CASSQGQGSNEKLFF. CDR3 coding DNA: TGTGCCAGCAGCCAGGGACAGGGATCGAATGAAAAACTGTTTTTT.

The genes are TRBV30 and TRBJ2-3; 8 nucleotides line up with TRBD1. This CDR3 is 15 amino acids long. The ends lost 8 bases at V and 4 bases at J; junction bases unmatched: 14. Germline V CDR1 and CDR2: GTSNPN, SVGIG (reference sequence). CDR3 in amino acids: CATGKAGGFSDTQYF. CDR3 nucleotides: TGTGCCACGGGAAAAGCAGGGGGCTTTTCAGATACGCAGTATTTT.

V gene TRBV12-3 or TRBV12-4 combines with J gene TRBJ2-7; possible D gene TRBD1, 6 bases. V lost 6 bases, J lost 3 bases, and 15 bases lay in between. This CDR3 contains 14 residues. Here the CDR3 DNA reads TGTGCCAGCAGCCCCCATGGACAGAACTACGAGCAGTACTTC. Its protein product is CASSPHGQNYEQYF.

This clonotype was seen more than once but under ten times. This chain connects TRBV29-1 to TRBJ2-7; unclear D gene. Deletions cut 4 bases from V and 2 bases from J, with 18 bases between. Germline V lookup: CDR1 SQVTM, CDR2 ANQGSEA. The CDR3 totals 15 residues. The CDR3 loop reads CSVGPPASIPYEQYF. The DNA of the CDR3 is TGCAGCGTTGGGCCCCCCGCTTCTATTCCCTACGAGCAGTACTTC.

The chain joins TRBV7-8 to TRBJ2-7; D is tentatively TRBD1 or TRBD2 (6 bases each). This CDR3 has 16 residues. Trimming removed 4 bases from V and 2 bases from J, with 18 bases in between. Per the germline V gene, CDR1 is SGHVS and CDR2 is FQNEAQ. CDR3 residues: CASSYGVGGLAYEQYF. The CDR3 nucleotides are TGTGCCAGCAGCTACGGTGTAGGGGGACTGGCCTACGAGCAGTACTTC.

The chain employs TRBV7-9 and TRBJ2-1; 8 positions agree with TRBD2. The CDR3 length is 18 residues. Germline CDR1 SEHNR, CDR2 FQNEAQ (reference sequence). J lost 2 bases, V lost 5 bases, and 14 bases had no gene match. The CDR3 region is CASSPASGLAEPYNEQFF. In DNA form, the CDR3 reads TGTGCCAGCAGCCCCGCCTCAGGACTAGCAGAACCCTACAATGAGCAGTTCTTC.

The chain joins TRBV7-9 to TRBJ2-3, with a tentative D call TRBD1 (6 bases). The length of the CDR3 is 17 residues. Germline lookup yields CDR1 SEHNR and CDR2 FQNEAQ (reference sequence). Trimming pared 2 bases from V and 3 bases from J, leaving 18 bases between. DNA for the CDR3: TGTGCCAGCAGCTTACCCTCAACGGGACAAGGGACAGATACGCAGTATTTT. Its translation is CASSLPSTGQGTDTQYF.

The chain uses TRBV13 and TRBJ1-2, with D unclear. CDR1 is PRHDT and CDR2 is FYEKMQ in the germline V gene (reference sequence). The CDR3 spans 15 residues. V was trimmed by 2 bases and J by 8 bases, leaving 18 bases between them. The CDR3 spells CASSLIEAVVSGYTF. The CDR3 nucleotides read TGTGCCAGCAGCTTAATCGAAGCTGTGGTCTCGGGCTACACCTTC.

The gene calls are TRBV12-3 or TRBV12-4 and TRBJ2-1, with 7 bases fitting TRBD2. With V trimmed by 8 bases and J by 0 bases, 16 bases remained unmatched. This CDR3 is built from 18 residues. DNA of the CDR3: TGTGCCAGCGCAGTGAGTACCCTAGCGGTCCTCTCCTACAATGAGCAGTTCTTC. Encoded protein: CASAVSTLAVLSYNEQFF.

The gene calls are TRBV20-1 and TRBJ2-7; D gene unclear. Germline lookup yields CDR1 DFQATT and CDR2 SNEGSKA (reference sequence). V lost 6 bases and J 3 bases, leaving 21 bases between the germline ends. The CDR3 sequence is 15 residues long. DNA for the CDR3: TGCAGTGCAAGGCCCCCAAGCGCGTCCATCTACGAGCAGTACTTC. Translated, it gives CSARPPSASIYEQYF.

The V and J genes are TRBV27 and TRBJ2-3; D tentatively fits TRBD1 or TRBD2 (5 bases each). This CDR3 region has 15 residues. Germline V gives CDR1 MNHEY, CDR2 SMNVEV (reference sequence). The V end was cut by 6 bases, the J end by 8 bases, with 21 bases between. The chain's CDR3 is CASSAGLSSYGTQYF. CDR3 in DNA: TGTGCCAGCAGCGCAGGGTTATCTAGCTATGGTACGCAGTATTTT.

V is TRBV13 and J is TRBJ2-1; no reliable D call. Trimming removed 5 bases from V and 2 bases from J, with 7 bases in between. The CDR3 is 13 residues long. Germline V gene data show CDR1 as PRHDT and CDR2 as FYEKMQ (reference sequence). CDR3 in DNA: TGTGCCAGCAGCAGGAGTACCTACAATGAGCAGTTCTTC. Protein product: CASSRSTYNEQFF.

This clonotype was seen only a few times. V and J are TRBV5-1 and TRBJ2-1; the D is unclear. V was pared by 2 bases and J by 3 bases, with 12 bases between. Germline V gene sequence: CDR1 SGHRS, CDR2 YFSETQ. The CDR3 spans 15 residues. The CDR3 loop reads CASSFRVAVYNEQFF. The CDR3 DNA is TGCGCCAGCAGCTTCCGCGTAGCCGTCTACAATGAGCAGTTCTTC.

The chain has TRBV12-3 or TRBV12-4 and TRBJ2-5; the match to TRBD2 covers 14 bases. Unmatched junction bases numbered 5, after V lost 5 bases and J lost 0 bases. The CDR3 has 17 amino acids. DNA for the CDR3: TGTGCCAGCAGTCCGGGACTAGCGGGAGTCTACCAAGAGACCCAGTACTTC. It encodes CASSPGLAGVYQETQYF.